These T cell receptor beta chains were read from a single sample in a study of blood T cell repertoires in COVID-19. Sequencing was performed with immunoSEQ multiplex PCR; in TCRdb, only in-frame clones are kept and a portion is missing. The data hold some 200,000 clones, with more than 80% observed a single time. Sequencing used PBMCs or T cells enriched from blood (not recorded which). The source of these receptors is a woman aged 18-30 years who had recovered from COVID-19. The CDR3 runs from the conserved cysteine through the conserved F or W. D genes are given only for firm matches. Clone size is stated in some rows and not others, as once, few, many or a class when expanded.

CDR3 DNA: TGTGCCAGTAGTATCTCGACTAGCGGGGGCCCGACCCAAGAGACCCAGTACTTC; CDR3 protein: CASSISTSGGPTQETQYF; D gene: TRBD2; J gene: TRBJ2-5; clone size: -; V gene: TRBV19
CDR3 DNA: TGCGCCAGCAGCCAAGGACGTGTCAATGGTGGGCAAACAAAACTGTTTTTT; CDR3 protein: CASSQGRVNGGQTKLFF; D gene: -; J gene: TRBJ1-4; clone size: -; V gene: TRBV4-1
CDR3 DNA: TGCGCCAGCAGCCAAGATAACAGGGGGCATGGCTACACCTTC; CDR3 protein: CASSQDNRGHGYTF; D gene: TRBD1; J gene: TRBJ1-2; clone size: -; V gene: TRBV4-1
CDR3 DNA: TGTGCCAGCATCGAGTCCGTCGAAGCTTTCTTT; CDR3 protein: CASIESVEAFF; D gene: -; J gene: TRBJ1-1; clone size: -; V gene: TRBV7-2
CDR3 DNA: TGTGCCAGCAGTCTGACGGCGGATTCCTACGAGCAGTACTTC; CDR3 protein: CASSLTADSYEQYF; D gene: -; J gene: TRBJ2-7; clone size: -; V gene: TRBV28
CDR3 DNA: TGTGCCTGGCAGAGTCCCCCGGCGGAGGAAAAACTGTTTTTT; CDR3 protein: CAWQSPPAEEKLFF; D gene: -; J gene: TRBJ1-4; clone size: -; V gene: TRBV30
CDR3 DNA: TGTGCCAGCTGTCTCCGACTCTACAATGAGCAGTTCTTC; CDR3 protein: CASCLRLYNEQFF; D gene: -; J gene: TRBJ2-1; clone size: -; V gene: TRBV21-1
CDR3 DNA: TGTGCCAGCTCACCTAGGCCGGGACAGTTTAATTCACCCCTCCACTTT; CDR3 protein: CASSPRPGQFNSPLHF; D gene: TRBD1; J gene: TRBJ1-6; clone size: -; V gene: TRBV18
CDR3 DNA: TGTGCCAGCAGCACCAGAGACAGGGCGGTTGGCGTCTACACCTTC; CDR3 protein: CASSTRDRAVGVYTF; D gene: TRBD1; J gene: TRBJ1-2; clone size: -; V gene: TRBV5-5
CDR3 DNA: TGTGCCAGCAGCAAAGGACTAGCGGGGTATGGGAGCACCGGGGAGCTGTTTTTT; CDR3 protein: CASSKGLAGYGSTGELFF; D gene: TRBD2; J gene: TRBJ2-2; clone size: -; V gene: TRBV7-2
CDR3 DNA: TGCGCCAGCAGCCAAGGAAGACAGGGGGCCTACGAGCAGTACTTC; CDR3 protein: CASSQGRQGAYEQYF; D gene: TRBD1; J gene: TRBJ2-7; clone size: -; V gene: TRBV4-1
CDR3 DNA: TGTGCCAGTAGTAGAAGTCGTGGGCCCTCGAACACTGAAGCTTTCTTT; CDR3 protein: CASSRSRGPSNTEAFF; D gene: -; J gene: TRBJ1-1; clone size: -; V gene: TRBV19
CDR3 DNA: TGTGCCACCAGTGATTTTGGAGGGGACGGCTACACCTTC; CDR3 protein: CATSDFGGDGYTF; D gene: -; J gene: TRBJ1-2; clone size: -; V gene: TRBV24-1
CDR3 DNA: TGTGCCAGCAGCCATGGACAGGGGGCCGCTTTCTTT; CDR3 protein: CASSHGQGAAFF; D gene: TRBD1; J gene: TRBJ1-1; clone size: -; V gene: TRBV14
CDR3 DNA: TGTGCCAGCAGTGGAGGACAGCCCTATGGCTACACCTTC; CDR3 protein: CASSGGQPYGYTF; D gene: -; J gene: TRBJ1-2; clone size: -; V gene: TRBV25-1
CDR3 DNA: TGCAGTGCTCCCAATTTGGGCTACACCTTC; CDR3 protein: CSAPNLGYTF; D gene: -; J gene: TRBJ1-2; clone size: -; V gene: TRBV20-1
CDR3 DNA: TGTGCCAGCAGCCGACCCGACGGGCAGCCCCAGCATTTT; CDR3 protein: CASSRPDGQPQHF; D gene: -; J gene: TRBJ1-5; clone size: -; V gene: TRBV7-3
CDR3 DNA: TGTGCCAGCAGTACTCAGGGTCCCTCTCTGGCTGAAGCTTTCTTT; CDR3 protein: CASSTQGPSLAEAFF; D gene: -; J gene: TRBJ1-1; clone size: -; V gene: TRBV28
CDR3 DNA: TGTGCCAGTAGTATATCAGGGGATGATCAGCCCCAGCATTTT; CDR3 protein: CASSISGDDQPQHF; D gene: -; J gene: TRBJ1-5; clone size: medium-sized; V gene: TRBV19
CDR3 DNA: TGTGCCAGCAGTTACTTGACAGGGACAGGGGCTTTCTTT; CDR3 protein: CASSYLTGTGAFF; D gene: TRBD1; J gene: TRBJ1-1; clone size: -; V gene: TRBV6-5
CDR3 DNA: TGTGCCAGCAGCCACGGGACCCTCCTCGGGGAGGTCAATGGCTACACCTTC; CDR3 protein: CASSHGTLLGEVNGYTF; D gene: -; J gene: TRBJ1-2; clone size: -; V gene: TRBV14
CDR3 DNA: TGCGCCAGCAGCCTGGACAGGGGGGCGGGCAATGAGCAGTTCTTC; CDR3 protein: CASSLDRGAGNEQFF; D gene: TRBD1; J gene: TRBJ2-1; clone size: -; V gene: TRBV5-1
CDR3 DNA: TGTGCCAGCAAAAACGTAGGGCGGGGGTACGAGCAGTACTTC; CDR3 protein: CASKNVGRGYEQYF; D gene: TRBD2; J gene: TRBJ2-7; clone size: -; V gene: TRBV6-5
CDR3 DNA: TGTGCCAGTAGTATGACAGGACGATACCACCTAAGCAATCAGCCCCAGCATTTT; CDR3 protein: CASSMTGRYHLSNQPQHF; D gene: -; J gene: TRBJ1-5; clone size: -; V gene: TRBV19